The source of this T cell receptor (beta chain) is a study of cytomegalovirus exposure and HLA in healthy donors. Across the study: There were 117 million unique TCR beta sequences, drawn from roughly 200 million T cells, in an earlier analysis.

The length of the CDR3 is 19 residues. V lost 7 bases and J lost 2; bases outside the gene matches: 19. From germline, CDR1 is MNHEY and CDR2 SMNVEV (reference sequence). The primer mix had 60 Vbeta and 13 Jbeta primers. This table comes from immunoSEQ multiplex PCR, and its TCRdb copy is limited to in-frame clones, with some not included. The sample holds around 130,000 clones, 80% seen once. Sequencing was done on a sample of PBMCs. V gene TRBV27 combines with J gene TRBJ2-3, with TRBD2 matching over 9 bases. The TCR comes from a young man in good health and CMV-seronegative. CDR3 nucleotides: TGTGCCAGCACCCGAACCCGCGGGGGGGGCGCAGCATTCACAGATACGCAGTATTTT. Its translation is CASTRTRGGGAAFTDTQYF.